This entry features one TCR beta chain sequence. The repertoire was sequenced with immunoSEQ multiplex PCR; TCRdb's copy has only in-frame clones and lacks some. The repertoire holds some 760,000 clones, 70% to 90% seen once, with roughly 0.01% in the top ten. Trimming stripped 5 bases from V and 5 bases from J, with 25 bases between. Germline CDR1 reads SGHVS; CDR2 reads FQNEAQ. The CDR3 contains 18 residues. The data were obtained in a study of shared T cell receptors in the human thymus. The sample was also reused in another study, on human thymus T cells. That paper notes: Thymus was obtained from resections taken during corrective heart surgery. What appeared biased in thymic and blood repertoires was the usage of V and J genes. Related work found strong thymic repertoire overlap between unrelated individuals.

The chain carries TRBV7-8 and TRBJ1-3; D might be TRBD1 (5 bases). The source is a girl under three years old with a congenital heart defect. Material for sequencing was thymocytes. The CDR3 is CASSHKGAVTTRRNTIYF. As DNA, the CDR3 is TGTGCCAGCAGCCACAAAGGGGCAGTAACTACACGCAGAAACACCATATATTTT.